This entry describes one T cell receptor (beta chain). Its antigen is unknown. No clone much larger than this one lies a single base away; base qualities are absent. These data are taken from a study of shared clonotypes between healthy human individuals (dated by TCRdb to the early 2020s). Turning to the overall study: The cohort comprised a couple of women and a few men aged 18 to 49 years. Between about 0.9 and 8.9 billion PBMCs per donor were obtained by leukapheresis. The study deeply sequenced blood TCR repertoires of five healthy adults to estimate repertoire size and the extent of clonotype sharing between individuals. For each donor, three plates each were used for CD4 naive and CD4 memory, two plates were used for CD8 naive, and one plate was used for CD8 memory. To increase sequencing depth and limit assay-specific biases, different laboratories used diverse techniques to prepare libraries and sequence TCR repertoires. Study-wide conclusions, independent of this receptor: Compared with non-shared clonotypes, the clonotypes found in all four sorted-subset donors had higher generation probabilities. Only blood was sampled, and tissue TCR repertoires likely differ from those in blood. Because the study included only a small number of donors, the genetic and exposure-history diversity represented was limited. Based on pairwise subsampling, the degree of clonotype sharing among donors was expected to be affected by sequencing depth. Incomplete sequencing was indicated by rarefaction of sorted-subset datasets, despite the large sequencing depth. Sharing across four donors was observed for about 4.8% of naive CD4, around 3.5% of naive CD8, about 2.5% of memory CD4, and roughly 0.4% of memory CD8 clonotypes. Larger estimated clonotype richness was generally found for naive subsets than for memory subsets.

The CDR3 numbers 13 residues from cysteine through phenylalanine. The read is trimmed to its CDR3 DNA, 39 bases read in frame from base 1. V is cut back by 6 bases and J by 4 bases, with 3 bases in the junction unmatched. As encoded in the germline V gene, CDR1 is MDHEN while CDR2 is SYDVKM. Using the deep immunoSEQ assay, multiplex PCR amplified TCR CDR3 regions from genomic DNA. Extracted genomic DNA from each cell subset was distributed evenly across all wells of several immunoSEQ 96-well plates, and each plate was treated as a replicate. Each replicate PCR for sorted subsets received about 0.2 ug genomic DNA, equal to some 32,000 T cell genomes. The purified libraries were quantified using a Qubit 3.0 fluorometer, sized with a Bioanalyzer 2100, and then quantified again using the KAPA Library Quantification kit. Every immunoSEQ 96-well plate was sequenced on a separate single-read 150-cycle Illumina NextSeq 550 flow cell. On the study's bioinformatics: Because only junctional sequences without quality scores were contained in the immunoSEQ output, filtering matching that applied to full-length reads could not be performed. To assign V/J genes and CDR3, sequences were annotated against IMGT germline references using PyIR, a Python wrapper for IgBLAST v1.9. Reads were removed for weak V/J assignments (E-value above 1e-6), missing CDR3, stop codons, out-of-frame junctions, or ambiguous translated residues. V3J clonotypes were defined as sequences sharing the same inferred V gene, J gene, and CDR3 amino acid sequence. Percentage overlap between repertoires was computed as shared unique clonotypes divided by the size of the smaller repertoire. Richness of each repertoire was evaluated using RTK rarefaction, the Chao1 estimator, and Recon v2.1 estimates of unobserved clonotypes. OLGA was used to compute generation probabilities for all TCRbeta clonotypes that the gDNA method yielded from a few donors. This immuneACCESS table, as held by TCRdb, lists in-frame sequences with V and J called but not all clones. Of the missing ones, under half trace to an unresolved V gene in checked studies; the others have no known cause. V, J and clone size were drawn from that table, and D and trimming were deduced from the DNA. The sample table holds around 550,000 clones, of which 90% to 96% were seen once. The ten most abundant clones make up 0.06% of the sample.

Donors were healthy HIV-negative adults with no recently reported acute infections or vaccinations. Only Caucasian adults living in Nashville, Tennessee, USA were represented among the donors. CD4+ T cells were enriched by magnetic negative selection; naive cells were then positively selected on CD45RA, and the negative fraction formed the memory subset. After blood collection by leukapheresis, PBMCs were isolated using Ficoll-Histopaque density gradient centrifugation and then cryopreserved in the vapor phase of liquid nitrogen. Analytical flow cytometry was used to check the purity and quantity of each magnetically sorted T cell population. Genomic DNA was isolated from every sorted fraction and measured by UV absorbance on a Nanodrop 2000c.

The clonotype originates from a woman in her thirties in good health. Here the chain combines TRBV28 and TRBJ1-5; 7 central bases correspond to TRBD1. The sequenced material came from naive CD4+ T cells sorted from blood. Taken with the paper, the label for cell subset or site translates to: CD45RA+ positively selected. The DNA sequence is TGTGCCAGCAGGGGGACAGATAATCAGCCCCAGCATTTT. Its amino acids are CASRGTDNQPQHF.